This T cell receptor beta chain was obtained from a study of T-cell reconstitution after alpha-beta-depleted transplantation in children. The V end lost 3 bases, the J end lost 1 base, and 19 bases lay between the germline ends. The CDR3 is 17 amino acids. CDR1 MNHEY and CDR2 SMNVEV come from the germline V gene (reference sequence). The TCRbeta library was prepared with unique molecular identifiers. A single record per CDR3 protein comes from TCRdb applying MiXCR to the PCR reads. The repertoire has 250,000 to 400,000 distinct CDR3 sequences, over 20% of them found once; the top ten carry about a tenth.

The V gene is TRBV27, the J gene TRBJ2-7; TRBD1 might be the D (6 bases). This TCR was recovered from a male patient under 18 who had a stem cell transplant for acute lymphoblastic leukemia, so the T cells may come from the graft donor. The source material was PBMCs, mostly from graft donor cells, sampled 180 days after TCRalphabeta/CD19-depleted stem cell transplant. CDR3 bases: TGTGCCAGCAGTTTCTCACAGGGTGGTCCCTTTTCCTACGAGCAGTACTTC. Translation: CASSFSQGGPFSYEQYF.